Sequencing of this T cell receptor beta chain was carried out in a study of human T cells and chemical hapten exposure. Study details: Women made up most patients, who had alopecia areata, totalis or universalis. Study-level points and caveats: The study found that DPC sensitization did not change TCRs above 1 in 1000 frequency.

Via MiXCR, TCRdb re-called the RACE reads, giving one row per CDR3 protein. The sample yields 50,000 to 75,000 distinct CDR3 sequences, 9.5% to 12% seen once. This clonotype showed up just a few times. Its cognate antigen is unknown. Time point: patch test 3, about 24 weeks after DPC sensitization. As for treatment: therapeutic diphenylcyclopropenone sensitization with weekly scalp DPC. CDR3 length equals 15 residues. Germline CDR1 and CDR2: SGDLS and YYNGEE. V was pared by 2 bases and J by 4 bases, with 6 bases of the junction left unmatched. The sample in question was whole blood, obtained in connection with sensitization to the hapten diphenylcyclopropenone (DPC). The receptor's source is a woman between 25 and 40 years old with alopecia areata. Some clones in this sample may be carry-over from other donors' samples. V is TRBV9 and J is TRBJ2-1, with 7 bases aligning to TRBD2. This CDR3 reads CASSVRLAEYNEQFF. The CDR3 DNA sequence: TGTGCCAGCAGCGTGCGACTAGCTGAATACAATGAGCAGTTCTTC.